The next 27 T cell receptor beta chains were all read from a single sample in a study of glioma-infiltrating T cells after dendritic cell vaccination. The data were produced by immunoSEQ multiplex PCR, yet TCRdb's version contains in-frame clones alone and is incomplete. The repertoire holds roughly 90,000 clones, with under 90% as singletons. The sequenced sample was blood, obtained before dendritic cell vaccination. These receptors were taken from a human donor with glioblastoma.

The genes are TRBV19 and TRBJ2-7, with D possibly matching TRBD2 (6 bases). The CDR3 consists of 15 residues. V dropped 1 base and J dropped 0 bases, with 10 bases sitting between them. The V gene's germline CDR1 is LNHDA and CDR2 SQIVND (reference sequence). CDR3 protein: CASSIVATSSYEQYF. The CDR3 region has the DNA TGTGCCAGTAGTATAGTAGCGACTAGCTCCTACGAGCAGTACTTC.

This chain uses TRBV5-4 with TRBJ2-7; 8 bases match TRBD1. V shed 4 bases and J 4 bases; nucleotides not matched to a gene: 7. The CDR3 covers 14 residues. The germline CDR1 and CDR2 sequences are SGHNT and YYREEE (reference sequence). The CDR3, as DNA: TGTGCCAGCAGCGGGACAGGAGATTCTTACGAGCAGTACTTC. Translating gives CASSGTGDSYEQYF.

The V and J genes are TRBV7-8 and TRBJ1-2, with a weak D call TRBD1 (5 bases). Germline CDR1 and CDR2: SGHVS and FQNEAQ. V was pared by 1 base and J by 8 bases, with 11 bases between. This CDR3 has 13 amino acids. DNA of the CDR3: TGTGCCAGCAGCTTAGAGTTAGGACAAGGCTACACCTTC. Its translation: CASSLELGQGYTF.

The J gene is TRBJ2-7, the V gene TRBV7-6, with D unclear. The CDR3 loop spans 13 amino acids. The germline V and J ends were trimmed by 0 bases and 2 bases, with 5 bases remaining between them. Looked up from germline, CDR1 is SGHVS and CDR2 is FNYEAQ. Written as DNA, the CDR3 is TGTGCCAGCAGCTTAGCTGGCCCCTACGAGCAGTACTTC. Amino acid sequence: CASSLAGPYEQYF.

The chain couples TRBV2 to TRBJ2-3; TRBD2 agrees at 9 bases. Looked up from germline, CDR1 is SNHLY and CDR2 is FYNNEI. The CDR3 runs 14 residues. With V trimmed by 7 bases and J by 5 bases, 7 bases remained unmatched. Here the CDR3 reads CASISGGSGDTQYF. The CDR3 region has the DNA TGTGCCAGCATAAGCGGGGGGTCGGGAGATACGCAGTATTTT.

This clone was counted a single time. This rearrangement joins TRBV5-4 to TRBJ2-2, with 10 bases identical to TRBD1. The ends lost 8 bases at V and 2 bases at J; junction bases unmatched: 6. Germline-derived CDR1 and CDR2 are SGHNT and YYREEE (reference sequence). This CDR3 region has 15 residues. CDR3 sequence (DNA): TGTGCCAGTAGGGGACAGGGGAGAAACACCGGGGAGCTGTTTTTT. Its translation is CASRGQGRNTGELFF.

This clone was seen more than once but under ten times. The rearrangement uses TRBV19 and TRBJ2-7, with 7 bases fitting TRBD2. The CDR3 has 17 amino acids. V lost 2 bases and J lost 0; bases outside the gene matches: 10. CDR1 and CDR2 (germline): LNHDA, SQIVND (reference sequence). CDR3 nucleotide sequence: TGTGCCAGTAGTATATATCGCTCCGGCGGGGGCTCCTACGAGCAGTACTTC. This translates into CASSIYRSGGGSYEQYF.

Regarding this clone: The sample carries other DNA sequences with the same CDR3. For the CDR3, the DNA is TGTGCCAGCAGCCTATCGTCCCCCTACGAGCAGTACTTC. Translated, it gives CASSLSSPYEQYF. The chain has TRBV28 and TRBJ2-7, with no clear D. V was pared by 6 bases and J by 2 bases, with 11 bases between. This CDR3 has 13 residues. The germline CDR1 and CDR2 sequences are MDHEN and SYDVKM.

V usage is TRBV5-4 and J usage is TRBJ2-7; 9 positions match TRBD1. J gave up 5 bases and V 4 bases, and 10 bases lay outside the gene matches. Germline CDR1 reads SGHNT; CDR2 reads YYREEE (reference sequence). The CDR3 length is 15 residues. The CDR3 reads CASSGRDRAYNEQYF. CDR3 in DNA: TGTGCCAGCAGCGGGAGGGACAGGGCTTATAACGAGCAGTACTTC.

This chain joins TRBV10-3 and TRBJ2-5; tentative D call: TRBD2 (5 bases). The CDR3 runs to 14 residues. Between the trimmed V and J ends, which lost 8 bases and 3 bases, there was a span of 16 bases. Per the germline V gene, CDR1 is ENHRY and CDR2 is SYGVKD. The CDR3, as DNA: TGTGCCATCGGGCCCAAGAGCGGTAAAGAGACCCAGTACTTC. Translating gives CAIGPKSGKETQYF.

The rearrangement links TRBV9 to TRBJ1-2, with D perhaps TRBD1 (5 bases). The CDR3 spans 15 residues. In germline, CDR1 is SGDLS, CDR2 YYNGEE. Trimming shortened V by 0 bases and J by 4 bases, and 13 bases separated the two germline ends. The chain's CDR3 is CASSVGVQDIYGYTF. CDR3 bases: TGTGCCAGCAGCGTAGGCGTACAGGATATCTATGGCTACACCTTC.

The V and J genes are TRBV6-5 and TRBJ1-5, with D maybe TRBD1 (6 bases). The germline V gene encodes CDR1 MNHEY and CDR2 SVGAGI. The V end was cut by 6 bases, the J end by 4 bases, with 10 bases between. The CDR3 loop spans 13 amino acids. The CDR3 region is CASRTGPNQPQHF. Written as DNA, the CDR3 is TGTGCCAGCAGGACAGGTCCAAATCAGCCCCAGCATTTT.

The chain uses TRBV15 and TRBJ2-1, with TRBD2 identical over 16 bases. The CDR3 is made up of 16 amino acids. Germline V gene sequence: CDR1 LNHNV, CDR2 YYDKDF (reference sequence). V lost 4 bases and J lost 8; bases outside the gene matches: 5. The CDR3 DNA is TGTGCCACCAGCACGGGACTAGCGGGGGGGCGAGATGAGCAGTTCTTC. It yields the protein CATSTGLAGGRDEQFF.

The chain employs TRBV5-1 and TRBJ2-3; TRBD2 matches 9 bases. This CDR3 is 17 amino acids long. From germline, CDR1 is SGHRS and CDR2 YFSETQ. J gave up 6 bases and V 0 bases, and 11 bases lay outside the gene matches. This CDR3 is CASSLARLAAGGDTQYF. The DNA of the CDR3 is TGCGCCAGCAGCTTGGCCAGACTAGCGGCCGGAGGGGATACGCAGTATTTT. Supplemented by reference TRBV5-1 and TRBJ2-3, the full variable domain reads KAGVTQTPRYLIKTRGQQVTLSCSPISGHRSVSWYQQTPGQGLQFLFEYFSETQRNKGNFPGRFSGRQFSNSRSEMNVSTLELGDSALYLCASSLARLAAGGDTQYFGPGTRLTVL.

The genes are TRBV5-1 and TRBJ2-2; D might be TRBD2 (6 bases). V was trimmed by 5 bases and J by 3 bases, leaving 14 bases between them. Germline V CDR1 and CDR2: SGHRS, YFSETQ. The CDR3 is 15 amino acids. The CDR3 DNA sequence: TGCGCCAGCAGAGGAGGGGTAGCGGACACCGGGGAGCTGTTTTTT. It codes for CASRGGVADTGELFF.

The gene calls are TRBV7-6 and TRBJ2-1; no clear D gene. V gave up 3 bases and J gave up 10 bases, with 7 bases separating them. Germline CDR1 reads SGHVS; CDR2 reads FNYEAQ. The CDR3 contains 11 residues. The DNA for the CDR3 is TGTGCCAGCAGCTTCGCGTCCGAGCAGTTCTTC. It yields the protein CASSFASEQFF. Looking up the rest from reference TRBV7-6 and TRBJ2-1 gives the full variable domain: GAGVSQSPRYKVTKRGQDVALRCDPISGHVSLYWYRQALGQGPEFLTYFNYEAQQDKSGLPNDRFSAERPEGSISTLTIQRTEQRDSAMYRCASSFASEQFFGPGTRLTVL.

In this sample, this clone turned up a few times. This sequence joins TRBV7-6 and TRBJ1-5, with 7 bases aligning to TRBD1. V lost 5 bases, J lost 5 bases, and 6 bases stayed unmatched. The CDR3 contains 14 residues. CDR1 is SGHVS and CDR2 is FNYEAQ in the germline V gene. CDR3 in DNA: TGTGCCAGCAGCCTCGACAGGGACCATCAGCCCCAGCATTTT. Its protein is CASSLDRDHQPQHF.

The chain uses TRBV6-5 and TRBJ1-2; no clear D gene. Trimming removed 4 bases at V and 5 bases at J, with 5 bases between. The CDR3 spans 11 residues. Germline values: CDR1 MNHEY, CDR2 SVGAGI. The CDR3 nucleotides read TGTGCCAGCAGTTCCCTATATGGCTACACCTTC. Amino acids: CASSSLYGYTF.

The DNA of the CDR3 is TGTGCCAGCAGCCCTCAAGGGGGACTACATGAGCAGTTCTTC. Protein: CASSPQGGLHEQFF. The V gene is TRBV9, the J gene TRBJ2-1; D might be TRBD2 (7 bases). V was clipped by 4 bases and J by 8 bases, with 16 bases between them. CDR1 and CDR2 (germline): SGDLS, YYNGEE. This CDR3 is built from 14 residues.

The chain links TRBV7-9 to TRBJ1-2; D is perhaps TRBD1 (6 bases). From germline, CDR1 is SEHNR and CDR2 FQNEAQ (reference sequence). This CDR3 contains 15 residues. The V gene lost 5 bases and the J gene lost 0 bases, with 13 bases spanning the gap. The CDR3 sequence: CASSLNRESNYGYTF. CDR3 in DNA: TGTGCCAGCAGCCTGAACAGGGAATCTAACTATGGCTACACCTTC.

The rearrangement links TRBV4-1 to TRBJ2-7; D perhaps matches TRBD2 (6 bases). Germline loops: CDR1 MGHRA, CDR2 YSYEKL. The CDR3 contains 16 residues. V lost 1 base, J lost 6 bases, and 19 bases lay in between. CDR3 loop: CASSQAMTGESLEQYF. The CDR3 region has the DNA TGCGCCAGCAGCCAAGCGATGACGGGGGAGTCCCTCGAGCAGTACTTC.

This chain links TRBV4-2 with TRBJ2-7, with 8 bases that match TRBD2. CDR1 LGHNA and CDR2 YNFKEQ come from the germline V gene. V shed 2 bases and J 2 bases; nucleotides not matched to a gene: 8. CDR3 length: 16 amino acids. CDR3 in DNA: TGTGCCAGCAGCCAAAGGTCAGCGGGAGATACCTACGAGCAGTACTTC. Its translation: CASSQRSAGDTYEQYF.

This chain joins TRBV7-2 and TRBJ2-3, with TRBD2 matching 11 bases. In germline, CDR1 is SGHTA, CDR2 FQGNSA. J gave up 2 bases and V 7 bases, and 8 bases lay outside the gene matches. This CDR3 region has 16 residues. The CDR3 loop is CASIAGSGRATDTQYF. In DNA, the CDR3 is TGTGCCAGCATCGCCGGTAGCGGGAGGGCCACAGATACGCAGTATTTT. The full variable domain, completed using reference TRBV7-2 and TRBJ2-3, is GAGVSQSPSNKVTEKGKDVELRCDPISGHTALYWYRQSLGQGLEFLIYFQGNSAPDKSGLPSDRFSAERTGGSVSTLTIQRTQQEDSAVYLCASIAGSGRATDTQYFGPGTRLTVL.

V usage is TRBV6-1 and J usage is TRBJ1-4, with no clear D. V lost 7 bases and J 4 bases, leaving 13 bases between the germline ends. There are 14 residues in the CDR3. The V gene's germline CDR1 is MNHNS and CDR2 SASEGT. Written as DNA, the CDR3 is TGTGCCAGCATCACCCCCGGGAGTAATGAAAAACTGTTTTTT. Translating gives CASITPGSNEKLFF.

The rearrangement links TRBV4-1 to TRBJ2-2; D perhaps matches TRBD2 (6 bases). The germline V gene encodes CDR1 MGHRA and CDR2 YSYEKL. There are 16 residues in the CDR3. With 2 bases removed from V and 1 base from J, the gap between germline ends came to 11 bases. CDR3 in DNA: TGCGCCAGCAGCCAAAAGGTGGGAGGGAACACCGGGGAGCTGTTTTTT. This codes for CASSQKVGGNTGELFF.

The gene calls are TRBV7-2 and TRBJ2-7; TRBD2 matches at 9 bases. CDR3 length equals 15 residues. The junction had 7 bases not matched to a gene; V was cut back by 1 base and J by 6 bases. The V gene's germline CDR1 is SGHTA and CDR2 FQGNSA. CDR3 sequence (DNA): TGTGCCAGCAGCTTAGTCAGCGCGGGGGGGCTCGAGCAGTACTTC. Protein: CASSLVSAGGLEQYF. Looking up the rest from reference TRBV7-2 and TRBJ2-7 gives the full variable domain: GAGVSQSPSNKVTEKGKDVELRCDPISGHTALYWYRQSLGQGLEFLIYFQGNSAPDKSGLPSDRFSAERTGGSVSTLTIQRTQQEDSAVYLCASSLVSAGGLEQYFGPGTRLTVT.

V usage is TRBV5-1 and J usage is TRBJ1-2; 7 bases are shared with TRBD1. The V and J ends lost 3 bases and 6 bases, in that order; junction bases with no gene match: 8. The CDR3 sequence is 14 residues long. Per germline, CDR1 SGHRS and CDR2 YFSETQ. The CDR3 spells CASSSQGGLDGYTF. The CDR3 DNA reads TGCGCCAGCAGCTCGCAGGGGGGCCTGGATGGCTACACCTTC.